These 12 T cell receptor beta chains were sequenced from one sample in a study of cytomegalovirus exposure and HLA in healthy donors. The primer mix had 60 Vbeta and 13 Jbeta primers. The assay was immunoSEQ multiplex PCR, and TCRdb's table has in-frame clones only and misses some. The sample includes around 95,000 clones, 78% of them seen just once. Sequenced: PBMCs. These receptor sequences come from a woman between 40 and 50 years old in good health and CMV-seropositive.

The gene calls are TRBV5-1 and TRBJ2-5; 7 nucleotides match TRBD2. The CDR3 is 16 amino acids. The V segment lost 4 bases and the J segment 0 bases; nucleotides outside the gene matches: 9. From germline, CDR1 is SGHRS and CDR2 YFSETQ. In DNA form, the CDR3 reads TGCGCCAGCAGCCACACTAGCGTGACGTACCAAGAGACCCAGTACTTC. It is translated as CASSHTSVTYQETQYF.

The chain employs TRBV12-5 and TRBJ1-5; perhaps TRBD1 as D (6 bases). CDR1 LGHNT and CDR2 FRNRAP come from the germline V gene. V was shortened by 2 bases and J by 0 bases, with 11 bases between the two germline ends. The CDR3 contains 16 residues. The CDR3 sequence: CASGLLGTISNQPQHF. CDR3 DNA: TGTGCTAGTGGTTTGTTGGGGACAATTAGCAATCAGCCCCAGCATTTT.

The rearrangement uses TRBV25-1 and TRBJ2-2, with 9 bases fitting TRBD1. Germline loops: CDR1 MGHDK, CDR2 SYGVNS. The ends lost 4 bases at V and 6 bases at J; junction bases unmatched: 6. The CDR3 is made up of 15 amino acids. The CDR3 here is CASSVGQGAPGELFF. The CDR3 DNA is TGTGCCAGCAGTGTGGGACAGGGAGCGCCCGGGGAGCTGTTTTTT.

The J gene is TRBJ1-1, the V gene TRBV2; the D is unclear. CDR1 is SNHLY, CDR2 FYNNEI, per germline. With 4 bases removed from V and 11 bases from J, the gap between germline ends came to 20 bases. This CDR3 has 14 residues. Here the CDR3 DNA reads TGTGCCAGCAGTGCCATTATATGGGTAGGAGGGGCTTTCTTT. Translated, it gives CASSAIIWVGGAFF.

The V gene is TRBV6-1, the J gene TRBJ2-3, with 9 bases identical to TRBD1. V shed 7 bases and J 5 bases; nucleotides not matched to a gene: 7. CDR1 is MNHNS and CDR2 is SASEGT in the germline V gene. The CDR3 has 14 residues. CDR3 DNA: TGTGCCAGCACCCGGACAGGGGCTGGAGATACGCAGTATTTT. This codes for CASTRTGAGDTQYF.

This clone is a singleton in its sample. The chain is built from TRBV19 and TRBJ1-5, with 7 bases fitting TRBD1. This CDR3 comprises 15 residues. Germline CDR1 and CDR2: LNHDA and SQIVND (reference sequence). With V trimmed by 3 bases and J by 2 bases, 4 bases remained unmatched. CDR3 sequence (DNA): TGTGCCAGTAGTATTGGAGGGACAGGCAATCAGCCCCAGCATTTT. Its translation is CASSIGGTGNQPQHF.

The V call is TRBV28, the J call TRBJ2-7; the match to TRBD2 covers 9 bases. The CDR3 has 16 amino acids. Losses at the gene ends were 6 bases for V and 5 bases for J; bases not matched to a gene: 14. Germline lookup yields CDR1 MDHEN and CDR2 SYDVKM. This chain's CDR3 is CASSQDGSSGTHEQYF. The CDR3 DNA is TGTGCCAGCAGCCAGGATGGGTCTAGCGGGACCCACGAGCAGTACTTC.

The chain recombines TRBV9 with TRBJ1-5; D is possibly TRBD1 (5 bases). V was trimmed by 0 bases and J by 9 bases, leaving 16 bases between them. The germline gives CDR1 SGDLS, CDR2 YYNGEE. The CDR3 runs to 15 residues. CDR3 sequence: CASSVGDWGSGPQHF. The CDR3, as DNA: TGTGCCAGCAGCGTAGGGGACTGGGGGAGTGGGCCCCAGCATTTT.

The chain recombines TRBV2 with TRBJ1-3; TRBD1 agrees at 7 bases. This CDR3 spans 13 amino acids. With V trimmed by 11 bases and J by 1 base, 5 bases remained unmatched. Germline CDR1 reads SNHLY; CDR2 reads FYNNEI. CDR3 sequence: CAGKQGSGNTIYF. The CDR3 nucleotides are TGTGCCGGAAAACAGGGGTCTGGAAACACCATATATTTT.

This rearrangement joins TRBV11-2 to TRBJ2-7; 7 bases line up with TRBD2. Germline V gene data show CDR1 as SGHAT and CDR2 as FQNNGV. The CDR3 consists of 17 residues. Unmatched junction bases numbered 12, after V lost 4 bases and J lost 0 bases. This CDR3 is CASSSELASISSYEQYF. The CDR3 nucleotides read TGTGCCAGCAGCTCCGAACTAGCGTCAATTAGCTCCTACGAGCAGTACTTC.

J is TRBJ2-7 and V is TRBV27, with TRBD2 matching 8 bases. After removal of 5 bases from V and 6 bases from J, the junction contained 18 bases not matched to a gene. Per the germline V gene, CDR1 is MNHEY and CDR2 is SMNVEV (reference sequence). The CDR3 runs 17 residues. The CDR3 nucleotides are TGTGCCAGCAGTCCATGGGCGGGAGGCGGGAGAATGTCCGAGCAGTACTTC. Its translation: CASSPWAGGGRMSEQYF.

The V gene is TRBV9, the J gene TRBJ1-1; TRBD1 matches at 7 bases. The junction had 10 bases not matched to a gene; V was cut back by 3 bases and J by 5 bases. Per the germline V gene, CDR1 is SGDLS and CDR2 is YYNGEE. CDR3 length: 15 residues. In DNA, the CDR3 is TGTGCCAGCAGCGAGCACAGGGGCCCTCGGACTGAAGCTTTCTTT. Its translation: CASSEHRGPRTEAFF. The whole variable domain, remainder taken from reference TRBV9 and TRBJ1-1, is DSGVTQTPKHLITATGQRVTLRCSPRSGDLSVYWYQQSLDQGLQFLIQYYNGEERAKGNILERFSAQQFPDLHSELNLSSLELGDSALYFCASSEHRGPRTEAFFGQGTRLTVV.